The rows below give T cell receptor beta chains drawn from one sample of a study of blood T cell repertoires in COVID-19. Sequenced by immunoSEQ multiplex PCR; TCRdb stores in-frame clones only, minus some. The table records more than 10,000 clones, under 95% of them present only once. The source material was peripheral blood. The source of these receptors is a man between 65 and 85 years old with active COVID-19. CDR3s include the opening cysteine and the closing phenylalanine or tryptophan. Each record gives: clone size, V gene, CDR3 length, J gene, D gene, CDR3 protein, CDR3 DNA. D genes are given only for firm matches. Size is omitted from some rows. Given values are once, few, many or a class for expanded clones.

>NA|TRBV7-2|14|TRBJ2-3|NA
CASSLAPLSDTQYF
TGTGCCAGCAGCTTAGCCCCGTTGTCAGATACGCAGTATTTT
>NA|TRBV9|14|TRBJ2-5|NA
CASSARAGRETQYF
TGTGCCAGCAGCGCGAGGGCGGGAAGGGAGACCCAGTACTTC
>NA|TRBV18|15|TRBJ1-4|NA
CASSRQSGGNEKLFF
TGTGCCAGCTCACGCCAATCGGGGGGGAATGAAAAACTGTTTTTT
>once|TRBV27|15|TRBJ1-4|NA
CASSLRRGTGEKLFF
TGTGCCAGCAGTTTAAGGCGGGGGACTGGTGAAAAACTGTTTTTT
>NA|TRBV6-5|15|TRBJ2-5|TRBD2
CASRLTGGPRETQYF
TGTGCCAGTAGGTTGACGGGGGGGCCGAGGGAGACCCAGTACTTC
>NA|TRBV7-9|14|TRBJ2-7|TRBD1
CASSRGTGDYEQYF
TGTGCCAGCAGCCGAGGGACAGGGGACTACGAGCAGTACTTC
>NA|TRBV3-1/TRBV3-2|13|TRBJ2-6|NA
CASTSSGANVLTF
TGTGCCAGCACCTCCTCTGGGGCCAACGTCCTGACTTTC
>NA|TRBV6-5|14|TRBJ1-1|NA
CASSRGGGLTEAFF
TGTGCCAGCTCCCGGGGTGGCGGGCTCACTGAAGCTTTCTTT
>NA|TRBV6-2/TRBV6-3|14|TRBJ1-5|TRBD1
CASSDRGESQPQHF
TGTGCCAGCAGCGACAGGGGAGAGAGTCAGCCCCAGCATTTT
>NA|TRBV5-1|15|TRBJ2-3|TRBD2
CASSLEREGSDTQYF
TGCGCCAGCAGCTTGGAGCGGGAGGGATCAGATACGCAGTATTTT
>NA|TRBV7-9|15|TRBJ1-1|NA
CASSLNGEKSTEAFF
TGTGCCAGCAGCTTAAATGGGGAGAAGAGCACTGAAGCTTTCTTT
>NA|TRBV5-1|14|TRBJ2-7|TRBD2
CASSLRREGHEQYF
TGCGCCAGCAGCTTGAGGCGGGAGGGGCACGAGCAGTACTTC
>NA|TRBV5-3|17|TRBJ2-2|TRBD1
CARSLAGTGGDAGELFF
TGTGCCAGAAGCTTGGCGGGGACAGGGGGCGACGCCGGGGAGCTGTTTTTT
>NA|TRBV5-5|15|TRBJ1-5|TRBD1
CASSRDQGVNQPQHF
TGTGCCAGCAGCCGGGACCAGGGGGTCAATCAGCCCCAGCATTTT
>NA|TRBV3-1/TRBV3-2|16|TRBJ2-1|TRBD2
CASSQEDRTRVNEQFF
TGTGCCAGCAGCCAAGAGGATAGGACTAGGGTGAATGAGCAGTTCTTC
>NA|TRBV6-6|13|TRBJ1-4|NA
CASNDSGNEKLFF
TGTGCCAGCAACGACTCGGGAAACGAAAAACTGTTTTTT
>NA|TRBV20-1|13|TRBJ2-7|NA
CSASVAGDYEQYF
TGCAGTGCTAGTGTCGCAGGGGACTACGAGCAGTACTTC
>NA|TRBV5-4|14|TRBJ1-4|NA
CASSLAGRIEKLFF
TGTGCCAGCAGCTTGGCTGGGAGGATTGAAAAACTGTTTTTT
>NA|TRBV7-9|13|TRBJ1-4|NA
CAIIGQPNEKLFF
TGTGCAATTATAGGACAGCCTAATGAAAAACTGTTTTTT
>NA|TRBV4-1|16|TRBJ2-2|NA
CASSQAGLRVDGELFF
TGCGCCAGCAGCCAAGCTGGCCTGAGGGTCGACGGGGAGCTGTTTTTT
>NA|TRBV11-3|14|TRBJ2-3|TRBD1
CASSPHRGQDTQYF
TGTGCCAGCAGCCCCCACAGGGGGCAAGATACGCAGTATTTT
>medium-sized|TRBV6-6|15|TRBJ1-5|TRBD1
CASTMDRAGNQPQHF
TGTGCCAGCACCATGGACAGGGCGGGAAATCAGCCCCAGCATTTT
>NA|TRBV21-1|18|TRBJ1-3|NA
CASSRRDRGYINGNTIYF
TGTGCCAGCAGCCGCAGGGACAGGGGATATATAAATGGAAACACCATATATTTT
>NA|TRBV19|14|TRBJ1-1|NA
CASSTDSFNTEAFF
TGTGCCAGTAGTACTGACAGCTTCAACACTGAAGCTTTCTTT
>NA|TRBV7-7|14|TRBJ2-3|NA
CASSLETGGGRQYF
TGTGCCAGCAGCTTAGAGACAGGAGGAGGAAGGCAGTATTTT
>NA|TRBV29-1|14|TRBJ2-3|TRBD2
CSVAGLASTDTQYF
TGCAGCGTTGCGGGACTAGCTTCCACAGATACGCAGTATTTT
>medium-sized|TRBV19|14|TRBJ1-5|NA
CASSQGYSNQPQHF
TGTGCCAGTAGCCAGGGTTATAGCAATCAGCCCCAGCATTTT
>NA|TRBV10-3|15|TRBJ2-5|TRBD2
CAISDLAGNQETQYF
TGTGCCATCAGTGATCTAGCGGGGAACCAAGAGACCCAGTACTTC
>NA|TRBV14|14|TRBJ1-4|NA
CASSQGHGEEKLFF
TGTGCCAGCAGCCAGGGACACGGGGAGGAAAAACTGTTTTTT
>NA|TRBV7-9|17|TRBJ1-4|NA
CASSLAPGGATNEKLFF
TGTGCCAGCAGCTTAGCCCCGGGAGGAGCAACTAATGAAAAACTGTTTTTT
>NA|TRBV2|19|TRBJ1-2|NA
CASPPRGPVRVQSPYGYTF
TGTGCCAGCCCCCCCCGAGGTCCCGTCCGGGTTCAATCCCCCTATGGCTACACCTTC
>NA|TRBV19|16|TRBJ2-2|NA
CASSLRRNSNTGELFF
TGTGCCAGTTCCCTCCGGAGGAACTCGAACACCGGGGAGCTGTTTTTT
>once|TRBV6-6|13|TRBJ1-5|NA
CASSYSAAQPQHF
TGTGCCAGCAGTTATTCCGCGGCTCAGCCCCAGCATTTT
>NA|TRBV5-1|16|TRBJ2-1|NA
CASSLGASSSYNEQFF
TGCGCCAGCAGCTTGGGGGCCTCCAGCTCCTACAATGAGCAGTTCTTC
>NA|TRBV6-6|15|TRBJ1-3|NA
CASTGGGEFGNTIYF
TGTGCCAGCACCGGCGGCGGGGAATTCGGAAACACCATATATTTT
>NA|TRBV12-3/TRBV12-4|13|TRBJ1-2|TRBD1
CASSSTGGGGYTF
TGTGCCAGCAGTTCAACAGGGGGCGGTGGCTACACCTTC